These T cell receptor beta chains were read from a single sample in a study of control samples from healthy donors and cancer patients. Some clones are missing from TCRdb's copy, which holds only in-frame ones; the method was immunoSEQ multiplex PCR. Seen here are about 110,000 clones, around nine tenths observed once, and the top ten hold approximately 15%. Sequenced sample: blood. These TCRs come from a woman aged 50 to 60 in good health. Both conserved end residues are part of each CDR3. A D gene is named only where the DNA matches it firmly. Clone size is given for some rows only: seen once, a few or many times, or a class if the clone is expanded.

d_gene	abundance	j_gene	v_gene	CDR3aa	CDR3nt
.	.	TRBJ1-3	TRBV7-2	CASAASSGNTIYF	TGTGCCAGCGCTGCGAGCTCTGGAAACACCATATATTTT
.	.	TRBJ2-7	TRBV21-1	CASGSLELTEQYF	TGTGCCAGCGGGAGTCTGGAACTTACAGAGCAGTACTTC
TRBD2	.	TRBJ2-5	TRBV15	CATSREVGGALQETQYF	TGTGCCACCAGCAGAGAAGTCGGGGGGGCATTACAAGAGACCCAGTACTTC
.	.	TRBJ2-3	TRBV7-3	CASSFFITTDTQYF	TGTGCCAGCAGCTTTTTCATCACCACAGATACGCAGTATTTT
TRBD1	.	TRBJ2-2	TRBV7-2	CASSTMDRGRTGELFF	TGTGCCAGCAGCACGATGGACAGGGGGCGAACCGGGGAGCTGTTTTTT
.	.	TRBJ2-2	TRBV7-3	CASSLVGHTGELFF	TGTGCCAGCAGCCTCGTTGGGCACACCGGGGAGCTGTTTTTT
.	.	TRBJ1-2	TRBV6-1	CASSETGTPSSFNYGYTF	TGTGCCAGCAGTGAGACCGGGACGCCTTCCTCGTTTAACTATGGCTACACCTTC
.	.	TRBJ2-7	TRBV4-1	CASSPLDGAYEQYF	TGCGCCAGCAGCCCTCTGGACGGAGCCTACGAGCAGTACTTC
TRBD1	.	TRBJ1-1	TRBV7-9	CASRTGGAEAFF	TGTGCCAGCCGTACAGGGGGCGCGGAAGCTTTCTTT
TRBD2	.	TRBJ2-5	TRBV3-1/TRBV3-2	CASSSRGAQYF	TGTGCCAGCAGCTCCCGGGGGGCCCAGTACTTC
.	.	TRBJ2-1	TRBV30	CAWKVLGIGVNEQFF	TGTGCCTGGAAGGTATTGGGGATAGGGGTCAATGAGCAGTTCTTC
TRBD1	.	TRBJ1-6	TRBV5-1	CASSYDRGARGTLHF	TGCGCCAGCAGCTACGACAGGGGAGCAAGAGGTACCCTCCACTTT
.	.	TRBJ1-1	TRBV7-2	CASSPTALNTEAFF	TGTGCCAGCAGCCCAACGGCCCTGAACACTGAAGCTTTCTTT
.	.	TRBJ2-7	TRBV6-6	CASSYSSPAYEQYF	TGTGCCAGCAGTTACTCGAGCCCGGCCTACGAGCAGTACTTC
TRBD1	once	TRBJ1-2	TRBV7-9	CASSWSTGTGPYGYTF	TGTGCCAGCAGCTGGAGTACCGGGACAGGTCCTTATGGCTACACCTTC
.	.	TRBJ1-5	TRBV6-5	CASSYTTGTDQPQHF	TGTGCCAGCAGTTACACCACAGGCACAGATCAGCCCCAGCATTTT
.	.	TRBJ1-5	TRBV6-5	CASSPTIQPQHF	TGTGCCAGCAGTCCTACTATTCAGCCCCAGCATTTT
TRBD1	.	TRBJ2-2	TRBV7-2	CASSRGGTGNTGELFF	TGTGCCAGCAGCCGGGGTGGGACAGGGAACACCGGGGAGCTGTTTTTT
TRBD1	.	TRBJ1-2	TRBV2	CASTPDGTAYGYTF	TGTGCCAGCACCCCGGACGGGACAGCCTATGGCTACACCTTC
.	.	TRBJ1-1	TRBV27	CASRIGSEAFF	TGTGCCAGCAGAATAGGGTCTGAAGCTTTCTTT
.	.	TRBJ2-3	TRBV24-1	CATSDLGSSTDTQYF	TGTGCCACCAGTGATTTGGGCTCATCCACAGATACGCAGTATTTT
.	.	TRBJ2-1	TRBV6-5	CASKVGGDNEQFF	TGTGCCAGCAAAGTGGGAGGAGACAATGAGCAGTTCTTC
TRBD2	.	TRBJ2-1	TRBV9	CASSVTSGITNEQFF	TGTGCCAGCAGCGTTACTAGCGGGATAACCAATGAGCAGTTCTTC
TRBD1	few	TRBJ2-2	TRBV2	CASIRQGNTGELFF	TGTGCCAGCATTAGACAGGGGAACACCGGGGAGCTGTTTTTT
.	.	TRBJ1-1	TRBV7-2	CASSPSGGRAGTEAFF	TGTGCCAGCAGCCCAAGTGGGGGCAGGGCGGGCACTGAAGCTTTCTTT
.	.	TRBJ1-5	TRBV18	CASSPPGVTSNQPQHF	TGTGCCAGCTCACCCCCAGGGGTAACTAGCAATCAGCCCCAGCATTTT
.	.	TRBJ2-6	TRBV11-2	CASSPTFSGANVLTF	TGTGCCAGCAGTCCAACCTTCTCTGGGGCCAACGTCCTGACTTTC
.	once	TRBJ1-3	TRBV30	CACGVNRNTIYF	TGTGCCTGCGGGGTTAATCGAAACACCATATATTTT
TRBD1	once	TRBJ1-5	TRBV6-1	CASSEVGTDPNQPQHF	TGTGCCAGCAGTGAAGTAGGGACAGATCCCAATCAGCCCCAGCATTTT
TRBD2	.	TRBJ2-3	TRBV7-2	CASSLFLTSGGTDTQYF	TGTGCCAGCAGCTTATTCCTGACTAGCGGGGGCACAGATACGCAGTATTTT
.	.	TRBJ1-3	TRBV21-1	CATTVGVGHTIYF	TGTGCCACCACGGTCGGGGTGGGGCACACCATATATTTT
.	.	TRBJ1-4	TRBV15	CATSRDAGRGEKLFF	TGTGCCACCAGCAGAGATGCGGGGCGGGGGGAAAAACTGTTTTTT
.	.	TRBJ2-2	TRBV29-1	CSGYAGGTGELFF	TGCAGCGGTTACGCCGGGGGCACCGGGGAGCTGTTTTTT
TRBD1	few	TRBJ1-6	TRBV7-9	CASSLGQGFYNSPLHF	TGTGCCAGCAGTCTGGGACAGGGTTTCTATAATTCACCCCTCCACTTT
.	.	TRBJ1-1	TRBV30	CAWSRPWELNTEAFF	TGTGCCTGGAGTCGCCCCTGGGAGCTGAACACTGAAGCTTTCTTT
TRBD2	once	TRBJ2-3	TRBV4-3	CASSYLRGSGTDTQYF	TGCGCCAGCAGCTACTTACGCGGGAGTGGCACAGATACGCAGTATTTT
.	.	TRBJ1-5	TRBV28	CASSLIDQPQHF	TGTGCCAGCAGTTTAATAGATCAGCCCCAGCATTTT
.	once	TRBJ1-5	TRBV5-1	CASSKSQGPDNQPQHF	TGCGCCAGCAGCAAGTCTCAGGGGCCAGACAATCAGCCCCAGCATTTT
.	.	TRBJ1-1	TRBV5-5	CASSLYNTEAFF	TGTGCCAGCAGCTTGTACAACACTGAAGCTTTCTTT
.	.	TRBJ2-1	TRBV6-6	CASSYSTAIGYNEQFF	TGTGCCAGCAGTTACTCGACAGCGATCGGTTACAATGAGCAGTTCTTC
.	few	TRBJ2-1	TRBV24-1	CATSDLSSGPYNEQFF	TGTGCCACCAGTGACCTCAGTAGCGGACCTTACAATGAGCAGTTCTTC